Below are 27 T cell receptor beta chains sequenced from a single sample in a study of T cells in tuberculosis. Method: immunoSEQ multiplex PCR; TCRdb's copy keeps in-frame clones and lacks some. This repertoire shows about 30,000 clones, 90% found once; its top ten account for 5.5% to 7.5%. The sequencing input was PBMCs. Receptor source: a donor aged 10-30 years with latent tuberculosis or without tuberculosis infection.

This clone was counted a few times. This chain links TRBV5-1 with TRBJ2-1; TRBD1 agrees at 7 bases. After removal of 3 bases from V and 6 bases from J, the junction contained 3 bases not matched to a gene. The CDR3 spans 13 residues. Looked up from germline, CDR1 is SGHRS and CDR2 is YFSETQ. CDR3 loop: CASSSRDSNEQFF. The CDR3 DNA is TGCGCCAGCAGCTCCCGGGACAGCAATGAGCAGTTCTTC.

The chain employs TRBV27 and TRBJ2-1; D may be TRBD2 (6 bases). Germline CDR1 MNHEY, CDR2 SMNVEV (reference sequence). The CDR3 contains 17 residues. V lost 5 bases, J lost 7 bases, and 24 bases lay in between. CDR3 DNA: TGTGCCAGCAGTGGGGCTGGGGGGTGGGTTTTTAGAAATGAGCAGTTCTTC. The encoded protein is CASSGAGGWVFRNEQFF.

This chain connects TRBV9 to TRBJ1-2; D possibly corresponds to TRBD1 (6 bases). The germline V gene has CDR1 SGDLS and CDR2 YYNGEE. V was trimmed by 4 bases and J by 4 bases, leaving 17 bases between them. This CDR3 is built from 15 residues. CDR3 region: CASSLSPGAGYGYTF. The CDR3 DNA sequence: TGTGCCAGCAGCCTCTCCCCAGGGGCCGGCTATGGCTACACCTTC.

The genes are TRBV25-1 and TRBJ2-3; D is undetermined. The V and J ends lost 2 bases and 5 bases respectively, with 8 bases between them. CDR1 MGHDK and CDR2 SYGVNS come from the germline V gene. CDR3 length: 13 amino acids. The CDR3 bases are TGTGCCAGCAGTGAACCCGTCCTAGATACGCAGTATTTT. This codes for CASSEPVLDTQYF. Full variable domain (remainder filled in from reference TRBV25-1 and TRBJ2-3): EADIYQTPRYLVIGTGKKITLECSQTMGHDKMYWYQQDPGMELHLIHYSYGVNSTEKGDLSSESTVSRIRTEHFPLTLESARPSHTSQYLCASSEPVLDTQYFGPGTRLTVL.

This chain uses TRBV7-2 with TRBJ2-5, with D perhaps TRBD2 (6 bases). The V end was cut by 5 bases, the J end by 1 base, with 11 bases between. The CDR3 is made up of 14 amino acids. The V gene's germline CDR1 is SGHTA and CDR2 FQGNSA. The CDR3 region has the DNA TGTGCCAGCAGCAAGAACGGGGGCCAAGAGACCCAGTACTTC. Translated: CASSKNGGQETQYF.

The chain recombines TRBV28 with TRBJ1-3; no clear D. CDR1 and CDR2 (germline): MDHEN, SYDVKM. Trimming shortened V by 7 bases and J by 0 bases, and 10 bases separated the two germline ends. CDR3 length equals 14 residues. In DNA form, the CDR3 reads TGTGCCAGCACCCAGGTCCGCTCTGGAAACACCATATATTTT. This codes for CASTQVRSGNTIYF.

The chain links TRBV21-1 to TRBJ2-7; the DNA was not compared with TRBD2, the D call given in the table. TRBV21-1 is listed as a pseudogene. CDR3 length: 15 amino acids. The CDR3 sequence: CASSKASGVEGEQYF. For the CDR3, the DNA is TGTGCCAGCAGCAAAGCTAGCGGGGTAGAGGGCGAGCAGTACTTC.

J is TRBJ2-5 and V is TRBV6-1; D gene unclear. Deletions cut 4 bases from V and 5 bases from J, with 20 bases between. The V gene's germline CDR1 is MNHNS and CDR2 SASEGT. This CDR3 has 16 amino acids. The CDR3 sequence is CASSAWALYASETQYF. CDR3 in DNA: TGTGCCAGCAGTGCCTGGGCCCTTTACGCGTCGGAGACCCAGTACTTC.

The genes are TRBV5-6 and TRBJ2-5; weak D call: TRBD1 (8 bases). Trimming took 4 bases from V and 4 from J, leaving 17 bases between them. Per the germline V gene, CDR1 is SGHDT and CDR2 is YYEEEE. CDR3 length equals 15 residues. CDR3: CASSLTGGGRETQYF. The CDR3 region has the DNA TGTGCCAGCAGCCTCACAGGGGGGGGACGAGAGACCCAGTACTTC. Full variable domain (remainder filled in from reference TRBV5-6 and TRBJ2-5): DAGVTQSPTHLIKTRGQQVTLRCSPKSGHDTVSWYQQALGQGPQFIFQYYEEEERQRGNFPDRFSGHQFPNYSSELNVNALLLGDSALYLCASSLTGGGRETQYFGPGTRLLVL.

The CDR3 spells CSVGDRGGPMNTEAFF. In DNA form, the CDR3 reads TGCAGCGTTGGGGACAGGGGTGGGCCCATGAACACTGAAGCTTTCTTT. The chain is built from TRBV29-1 and TRBJ1-1; TRBD1 matches 10 bases. Germline V gene lookup returns CDR1 SQVTM and CDR2 ANQGSEA. The V and J ends lost 4 bases and 0 bases, in that order; junction bases with no gene match: 8. The CDR3 runs to 16 residues.

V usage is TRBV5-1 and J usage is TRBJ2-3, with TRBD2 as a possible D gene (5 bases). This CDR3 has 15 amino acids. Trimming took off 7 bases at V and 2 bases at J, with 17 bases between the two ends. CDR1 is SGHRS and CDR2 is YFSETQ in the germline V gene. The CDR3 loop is CASGSGRLTTDTQYF. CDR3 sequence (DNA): TGCGCCAGCGGGTCGGGTAGACTAACCACAGATACGCAGTATTTT.

The CDR3: CASSYSGDRRQYF. DNA of the CDR3: TGTGCCAGCAGTTACTCGGGGGACAGGCGGCAGTATTTT. The chain uses TRBV6-5 and TRBJ2-3; 8 bases agree with TRBD1. V dropped 0 bases and J dropped 11; count of bases not matched to a gene: 4. Germline CDR1 reads MNHEY; CDR2 reads SVGAGI. The CDR3 loop spans 13 amino acids.

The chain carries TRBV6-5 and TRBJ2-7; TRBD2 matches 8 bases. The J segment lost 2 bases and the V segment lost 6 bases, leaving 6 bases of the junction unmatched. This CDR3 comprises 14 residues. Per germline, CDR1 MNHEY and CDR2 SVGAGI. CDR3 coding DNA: TGTGCCAGCAGCCCAGCGGGGGCAACCTACGAGCAGTACTTC. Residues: CASSPAGATYEQYF.

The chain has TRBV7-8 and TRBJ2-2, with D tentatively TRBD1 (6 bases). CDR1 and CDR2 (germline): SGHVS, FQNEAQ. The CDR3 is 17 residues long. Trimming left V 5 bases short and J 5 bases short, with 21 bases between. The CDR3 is CASSQLVRGRRTGELFF. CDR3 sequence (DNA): TGTGCCAGCAGCCAATTAGTCAGGGGACGGCGGACCGGGGAGCTGTTTTTT. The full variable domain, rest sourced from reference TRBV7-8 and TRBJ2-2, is GAGVSQSPRYKVAKRGQDVALRCDPISGHVSLFWYQQALGQGPEFLTYFQNEAQLDKSGLPSDRFFAERPEGSVSTLKIQRTQQEDSAVYLCASSQLVRGRRTGELFFGEGSRLTVL.

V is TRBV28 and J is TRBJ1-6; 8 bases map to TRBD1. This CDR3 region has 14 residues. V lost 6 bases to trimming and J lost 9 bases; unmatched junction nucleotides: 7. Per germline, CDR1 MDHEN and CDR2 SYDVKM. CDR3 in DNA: TGTGCCAGCAGGGGGACAGGAGTTAGTTCACCCCTCCACTTT. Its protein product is CASRGTGVSSPLHF. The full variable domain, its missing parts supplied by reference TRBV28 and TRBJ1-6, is DVKVTQSSRYLVKRTGEKVFLECVQDMDHENMFWYRQDPGLGLRLIYFSYDVKMKEKGDIPEGYSVSREKKERFSLILESASTNQTSMYLCASRGTGVSSPLHFGNGTRLTVT.

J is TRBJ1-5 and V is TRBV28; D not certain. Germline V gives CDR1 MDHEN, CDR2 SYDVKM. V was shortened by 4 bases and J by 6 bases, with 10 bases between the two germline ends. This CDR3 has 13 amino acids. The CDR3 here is CASSWVRGQPQHF. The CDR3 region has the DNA TGTGCCAGCAGTTGGGTAAGAGGTCAGCCCCAGCATTTT. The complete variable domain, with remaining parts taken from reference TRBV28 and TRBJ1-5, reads DVKVTQSSRYLVKRTGEKVFLECVQDMDHENMFWYRQDPGLGLRLIYFSYDVKMKEKGDIPEGYSVSREKKERFSLILESASTNQTSMYLCASSWVRGQPQHFGDGTRLSIL.

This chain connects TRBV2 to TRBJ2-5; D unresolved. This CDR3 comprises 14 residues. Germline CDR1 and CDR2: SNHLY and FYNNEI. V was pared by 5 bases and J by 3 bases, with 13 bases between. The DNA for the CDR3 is TGTGCCAGCAGTTCCACAAGCCAGGAAGAGACCCAGTACTTC. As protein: CASSSTSQEETQYF.

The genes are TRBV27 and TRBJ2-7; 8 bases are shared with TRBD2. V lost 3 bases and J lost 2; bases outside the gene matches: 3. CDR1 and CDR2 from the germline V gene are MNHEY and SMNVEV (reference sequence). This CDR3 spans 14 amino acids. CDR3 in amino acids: CASSLTSVPYEQYF. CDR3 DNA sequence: TGTGCCAGCAGTTTGACTAGCGTGCCCTACGAGCAGTACTTC.

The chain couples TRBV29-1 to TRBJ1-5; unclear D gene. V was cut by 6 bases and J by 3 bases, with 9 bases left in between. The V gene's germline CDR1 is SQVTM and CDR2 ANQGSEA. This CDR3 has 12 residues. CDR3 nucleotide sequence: TGCAGCGTCGGCGGAATCAATCAGCCCCAGCATTTT. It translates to CSVGGINQPQHF.

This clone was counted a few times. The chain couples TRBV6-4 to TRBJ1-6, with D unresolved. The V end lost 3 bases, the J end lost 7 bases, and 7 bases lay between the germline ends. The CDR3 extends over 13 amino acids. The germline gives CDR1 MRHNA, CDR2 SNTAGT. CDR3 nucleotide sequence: TGTGCCAGCAGTGATACTGCAAATTCACCCCTCCACTTT. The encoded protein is CASSDTANSPLHF.

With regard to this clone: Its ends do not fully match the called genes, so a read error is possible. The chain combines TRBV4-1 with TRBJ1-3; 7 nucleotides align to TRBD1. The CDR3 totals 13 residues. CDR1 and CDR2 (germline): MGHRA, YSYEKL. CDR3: CASSQGGGRDVNF. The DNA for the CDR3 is TGCGCCAGCAGCCAAGGAGGGGGCAGAGACGTGAATTTT.

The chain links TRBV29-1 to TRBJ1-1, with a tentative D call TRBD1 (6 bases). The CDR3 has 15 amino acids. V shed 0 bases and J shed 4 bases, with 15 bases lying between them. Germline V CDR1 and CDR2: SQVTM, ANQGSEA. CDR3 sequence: CSVEDQSRGPTEAFF. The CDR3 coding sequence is TGCAGCGTTGAAGATCAGAGCAGGGGACCCACTGAAGCTTTCTTT.

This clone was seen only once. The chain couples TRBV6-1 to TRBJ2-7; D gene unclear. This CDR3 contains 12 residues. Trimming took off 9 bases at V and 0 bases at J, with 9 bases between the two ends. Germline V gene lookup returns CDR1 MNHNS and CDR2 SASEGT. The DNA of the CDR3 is TGTGCCAGTTCCCTTAGCTCCTACGAGCAGTACTTC. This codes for CASSLSSYEQYF.

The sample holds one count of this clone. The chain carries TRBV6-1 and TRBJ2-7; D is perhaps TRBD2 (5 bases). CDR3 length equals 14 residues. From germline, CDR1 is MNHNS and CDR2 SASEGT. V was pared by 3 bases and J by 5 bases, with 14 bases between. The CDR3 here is CASSDGSAEDEQYF. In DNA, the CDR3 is TGTGCCAGCAGTGATGGTAGCGCGGAAGACGAGCAGTACTTC.

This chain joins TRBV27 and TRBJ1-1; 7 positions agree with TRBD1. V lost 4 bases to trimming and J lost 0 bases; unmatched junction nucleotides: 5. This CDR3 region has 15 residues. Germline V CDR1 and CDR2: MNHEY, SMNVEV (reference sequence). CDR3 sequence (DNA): TGTGCCAGCAGTTCCCAGGGACAGTTGAACACTGAAGCTTTCTTT. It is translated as CASSSQGQLNTEAFF.

The CDR3 is CASSYSVGSYYGYTF. In DNA form, the CDR3 reads TGTGCCAGCAGTTACTCGGTCGGGTCGTACTATGGCTACACCTTC. V usage is TRBV6-5 and J usage is TRBJ1-2; D is unresolved. CDR1 MNHEY and CDR2 SVGAGI come from the germline V gene. The length of the CDR3 is 15 residues. V was cut by 0 bases and J by 3 bases, with 11 bases left in between.

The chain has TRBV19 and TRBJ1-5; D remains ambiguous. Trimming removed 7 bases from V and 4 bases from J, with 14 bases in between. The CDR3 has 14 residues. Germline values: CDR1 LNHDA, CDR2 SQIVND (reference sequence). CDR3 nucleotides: TGTGCCAGTACCATCGCCTCCGGGAATCAGCCCCAGCATTTT. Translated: CASTIASGNQPQHF.